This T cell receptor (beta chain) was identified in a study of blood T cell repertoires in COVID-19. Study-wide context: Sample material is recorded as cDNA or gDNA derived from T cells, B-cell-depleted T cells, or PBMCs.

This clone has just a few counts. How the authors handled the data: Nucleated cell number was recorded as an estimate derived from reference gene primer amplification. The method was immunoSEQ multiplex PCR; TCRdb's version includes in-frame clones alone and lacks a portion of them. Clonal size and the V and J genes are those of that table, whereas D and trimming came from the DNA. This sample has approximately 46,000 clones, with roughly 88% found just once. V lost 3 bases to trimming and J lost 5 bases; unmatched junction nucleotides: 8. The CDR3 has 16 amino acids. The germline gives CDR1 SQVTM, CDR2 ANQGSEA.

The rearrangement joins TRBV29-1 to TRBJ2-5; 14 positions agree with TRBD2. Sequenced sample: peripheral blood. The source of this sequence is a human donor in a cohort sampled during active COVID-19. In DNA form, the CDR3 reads TGCAGCGTTGACGGGACTAGCGGGAGACCGGCGGAGACCCAGTACTTC. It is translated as CSVDGTSGRPAETQYF.